The T cell receptor beta chain described here comes from a study of shared clonotypes between healthy human individuals. Study-wide context: Per-donor plates numbered three CD4 naive, three CD4 memory, two CD8 naive and one CD8 memory. Study-wide points: It was expected that sequencing depth would affect clonotype sharing among donors.

The V and J ends lost 7 bases and 4 bases, in that order; junction bases with no gene match: 9. Germline CDR1 SQVTM, CDR2 ANQGSEA. The CDR3 consists of 13 residues. The input for sorted-subset replicate PCRs was 150 to 200 ng DNA, 25,000 to 30,000 T cell genomes. The assay was immunoSEQ multiplex PCR, and TCRdb's table has in-frame clones only and misses some. The profile shows about 2.4 million clones, around nine tenths of them singletons. With respect to this clone: Its specificity is not known.

Study donors comprised healthy, HIV-negative adults devoid of recent acute infection or vaccination. V and J are TRBV29-1 and TRBJ1-1; the match to TRBD1 covers 7 bases. This sequence originates from a man younger than 30 in good health. The sample taken for sequencing was naive CD4+ T cells sorted from blood. The subset was: CD45RA+ positively selected. This CDR3 is CSGVKDRATEAFF. The CDR3, as DNA: TGCAGCGGCGTAAAAGACAGGGCCACTGAAGCTTTCTTT.